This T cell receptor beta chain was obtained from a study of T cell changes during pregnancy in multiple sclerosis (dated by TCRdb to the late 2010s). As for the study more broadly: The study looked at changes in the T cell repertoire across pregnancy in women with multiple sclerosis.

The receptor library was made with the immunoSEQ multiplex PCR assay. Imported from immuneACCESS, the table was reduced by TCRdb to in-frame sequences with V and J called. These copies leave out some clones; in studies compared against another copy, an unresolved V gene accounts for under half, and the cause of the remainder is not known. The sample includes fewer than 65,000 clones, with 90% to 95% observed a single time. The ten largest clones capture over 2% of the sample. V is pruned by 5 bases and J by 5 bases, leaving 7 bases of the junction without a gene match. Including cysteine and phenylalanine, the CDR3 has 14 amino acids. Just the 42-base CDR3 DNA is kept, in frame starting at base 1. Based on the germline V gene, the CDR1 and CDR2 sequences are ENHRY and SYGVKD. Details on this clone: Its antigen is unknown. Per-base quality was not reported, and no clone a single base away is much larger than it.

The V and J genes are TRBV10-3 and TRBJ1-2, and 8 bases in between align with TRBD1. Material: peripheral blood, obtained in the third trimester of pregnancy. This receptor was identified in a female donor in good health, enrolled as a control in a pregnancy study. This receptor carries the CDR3 CAISKDRGLYGYTF. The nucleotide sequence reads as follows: TGTGCCATCAGTAAAGACAGGGGACTTTATGGCTACACCTTC.